This TCR beta chain appears in the sequencing data of a study of blood T cell repertoires in COVID-19. At the level of the study: Acute-phase and convalescent COVID-19 samples originated in the United States, Italy and Spain. In each case, the material was cDNA or gDNA derived from T cells, B-cell-depleted T cells, or PBMCs.

In the study's own analysis: Amplification of reference gene primers was used by the study to estimate nucleated cell counts. The assay was immunoSEQ multiplex PCR, and TCRdb's table has in-frame clones only and misses some. V and J calls and clone size come straight from that table; D and trimming were deduced from the DNA. The repertoire holds approximately 270,000 clones, approximately 89% seen once, with just under 6.5% in the top ten. During active infection, Seattle patients enrolled and were then monitored through disease. Sequenced material: peripheral blood. The TCR originated in a woman aged 25 to 45 with COVID-19, enrolled during active disease.

The CDR3 loop reads CAISNLAGRTDTQYF. CDR3 nucleotide sequence: TGTGCCATCAGCAATCTAGCGGGCCGCACAGATACGCAGTATTTT. The rearrangement joins TRBV10-3 to TRBJ2-3, with 8 positions matching TRBD2. Germline trimming cut 6 bases from V and 1 base from J; bases unmatched to any gene: 6. The CDR3 totals 15 residues. The germline V gene encodes CDR1 ENHRY and CDR2 SYGVKD.